Below, 21 T cell receptor beta chains from the same sample are listed, as sequenced in a study of blood T cells in healthy people across ages (dated by TCRdb to the mid-2010s). The library was prepared using 5' RACE. The instrument given in TCRdb is Illumina HiSeq 2500. A second PCR of roughly 7 to 12 cycles was run with a J-beta primer mix and a sample-barcoded 5' primer. Through fastp at Q25 and MiXCR, TCRdb rebuilt clones from the public reads, retaining in-frame beta chains. Each record represents a unique CDR3 protein, reported with the most common genes and DNA among its rows. The sample contains about 1.8 million distinct CDR3 sequences, about 50% of them found a single time. In total, the top ten clones hold approximately 2% of the sample. The sample taken for sequencing was blood. The source of these receptors is a middle-aged woman in good health.

This clonotype showed up just a few times. This chain connects TRBV6-2 or TRBV6-3 to TRBJ2-4, with 9 positions matching TRBD1. Germline lookup yields CDR1 MNHEY and CDR2 SVGEGT. This CDR3 spans 15 amino acids. The ends lost 11 bases at V and 4 bases at J; junction bases unmatched: 12. The CDR3 DNA reads as TGTGCCGCCAGCAGCACCGGGACAGGGAAAAACATTCAGTACTTC. Its translation: CAASSTGTGKNIQYF.

This chain connects TRBV7-2 to TRBJ2-5; 8 bases are a match to TRBD1. This CDR3 is built from 13 residues. Germline V gives CDR1 SGHTA, CDR2 FQGNSA. CDR3 nucleotide sequence: TGTGCGTCAGCTTGGACAGGGAGAGAGACCCAGTACTTC. Encoded protein: CASAWTGRETQYF.

The chain combines TRBV6-2 or TRBV6-3 with TRBJ2-1; D gene ambiguous. Germline values: CDR1 MNHEY, CDR2 SVGEGT. Trimming took 6 bases from V and 4 from J, leaving 16 bases between them. The CDR3 has 15 amino acids. CDR3 bases: TGTGCCAGCAGGAACCAAGGCTCTAGGTACAATGAGCAGTTCTTC. Protein product: CASRNQGSRYNEQFF.

This clonotype came up a few times. The chain recombines TRBV2 with TRBJ2-1, with 10 bases aligning to TRBD2. The germline V gene has CDR1 SNHLY and CDR2 FYNNEI. Losses at the gene ends were 4 bases for V and 3 bases for J; bases not matched to a gene: 6. The CDR3 runs to 16 residues. The CDR3 DNA is TGTGCCAGCAGTGTCCGACTAGCGGGCGGCTACAATGAGCAGTTCTTC. This sequence encodes CASSVRLAGGYNEQFF.

This sequence joins TRBV3-1 and TRBJ2-1, with D uncertain. V lost 4 bases and J 8 bases, leaving 12 bases between the germline ends. The CDR3 extends over 13 amino acids. Germline V gene data show CDR1 as LGHDT and CDR2 as YNNKEL (reference sequence). CDR3 residues: CASSLPNGDEQFF. In DNA form, the CDR3 reads TGTGCCAGCAGCCTCCCGAACGGCGATGAGCAGTTCTTC.

This clonotype has a handful of counts. The chain joins TRBV20-1 to TRBJ1-2, with TRBD1 matching 7 bases. V lost 5 bases and J lost 2; bases outside the gene matches: 8. The CDR3 sequence is 14 residues long. Germline CDR1 is DFQATT and CDR2 is SNEGSKA (reference sequence). The CDR3 region has the DNA TGCAGTGCTGGGGACAGCCCTTCCAACTATGGCTACACCTTC. Protein sequence: CSAGDSPSNYGYTF.

The chain couples TRBV9 to TRBJ1-5; D remains ambiguous. This CDR3 spans 13 amino acids. Germline loops: CDR1 SGDLS, CDR2 YYNGEE. V was pared by 0 bases and J by 6 bases, with 7 bases between. As DNA, the CDR3 is TGTGCCAGCAGCGTAGACGGGATTCAGCCCCAGCATTTT. Translated, it gives CASSVDGIQPQHF.

A few counts support this clonotype. The V gene is TRBV2, the J gene TRBJ1-2; D remains unclear. The length of the CDR3 is 11 residues. V lost 4 bases and J 7 bases, leaving 7 bases between the germline ends. Germline values: CDR1 SNHLY, CDR2 FYNNEI. The CDR3 here is CASSGVAGYTF. CDR3 DNA sequence: TGTGCCAGCAGTGGGGTGGCTGGCTACACCTTC.

This clonotype occurred once. The V call is TRBV29-1, the J call TRBJ2-3, with D unclear. Germline V gives CDR1 SQVTM, CDR2 ANQGSEA. V dropped 4 bases and J dropped 8 bases, with 16 bases sitting between them. The CDR3 extends over 13 amino acids. The CDR3 DNA is TGCAGCGTTGGCCGAAGAATTGCAGTTACGCAGTATTTT. Protein sequence: CSVGRRIAVTQYF.

The chain recombines TRBV28 with TRBJ2-3, with 12 bases aligning to TRBD2. CDR3 size: 20 residues. Germline assignment: CDR1 MDHEN and CDR2 SYDVKM. After removal of 3 bases from V and 3 bases from J, the junction contained 16 bases not matched to a gene. The CDR3 DNA reads as TGTGCCAGCAGTTTGTCCCTTGGGGCTAGCGGGGGGGCCGAGACAGATACGCAGTATTTT. Protein product: CASSLSLGASGGAETDTQYF.

The chain uses TRBV20-1 and TRBJ2-3; TRBD2 might be the D (5 bases). Germline V gene sequence: CDR1 DFQATT, CDR2 SNEGSKA (reference sequence). The CDR3 runs to 15 residues. Trimming left V 5 bases short and J 6 bases short, with 21 bases between. This chain's CDR3 is CSARLGSGSSDTQYF. The CDR3, as DNA: TGCAGTGCTCGCCTTGGGTCGGGGTCATCGGATACGCAGTATTTT.

This clonotype was seen a handful of times. The rearrangement uses TRBV5-1 and TRBJ2-1; 7 nucleotides align to TRBD2. CDR1 and CDR2 from the germline V gene are SGHRS and YFSETQ. V shed 3 bases, J shed 1 base, and the junction held 4 bases outside the gene matches. The CDR3 spans 15 residues. CDR3 amino acids: CASSSSSGSYNEQFF. CDR3 in DNA: TGCGCCAGCAGCTCATCTAGCGGTTCCTACAATGAGCAGTTCTTC.

This clonotype was counted many times. V is TRBV5-1 and J is TRBJ2-1, with D possibly matching TRBD1 (6 bases). The V gene's germline CDR1 is SGHRS and CDR2 YFSETQ. This CDR3 has 17 residues. V was shortened by 0 bases and J by 0 bases, with 13 bases between the two germline ends. Here the CDR3 DNA reads TGCGCCAGCAGCTTGGGTGGGGGCCTTAGCTCCTACAATGAGCAGTTCTTC. Protein product: CASSLGGGLSSYNEQFF.

The chain links TRBV5-1 to TRBJ2-1; 11 nucleotides agree with TRBD2. Trimming at V came to 0 bases and at J to 4 bases, leaving 9 bases not matched to a gene. This CDR3 has 18 amino acids. Germline assignment: CDR1 SGHRS and CDR2 YFSETQ. This CDR3 reads CASSLVLAGGAKYNEQFF. The CDR3, as DNA: TGCGCCAGCAGCTTGGTTCTAGCGGGGGGCGCTAAATACAATGAGCAGTTCTTC.

The chain links TRBV28 to TRBJ2-7; no definite D call. The germline V gene encodes CDR1 MDHEN and CDR2 SYDVKM. Trimming removed 5 bases at V and 3 bases at J, with 11 bases between. This CDR3 is 13 amino acids long. CDR3 bases: TGTGCCAGCAGTGTAGGAGCCTTCTACGAGCAGTACTTC. Translated, it gives CASSVGAFYEQYF.

Worth noting for this clonotype: The junction departs from the called germline gene at one end, perhaps through a read error. The chain has TRBV6-1 and TRBJ2-7, with 9 bases aligning to TRBD1. Germline V gives CDR1 MNHNS, CDR2 SASEGT. This CDR3 is built from 15 residues. The chain's CDR3 is CASSAPGTGTYEQYF. As DNA, the CDR3 is TGCGCCAGCAGTGCTCCCGGGACAGGGACCTACGAGCAGTACTTC.

The chain couples TRBV13 to TRBJ2-7, with a weak D call TRBD2 (5 bases). CDR1 and CDR2 from the germline V gene are PRHDT and FYEKMQ (reference sequence). V lost 4 bases and J 2 bases, leaving 18 bases between the germline ends. The CDR3 sequence is 16 residues long. This chain's CDR3 is CASSSLVGERPYEQYF. DNA for the CDR3: TGTGCCAGCAGCTCCCTCGTCGGGGAAAGGCCCTACGAGCAGTACTTC.

The chain recombines TRBV6-2 or TRBV6-3 with TRBJ2-1, with D perhaps TRBD2 (6 bases). The V gene lost 7 bases and the J gene lost 0 bases, with 13 bases spanning the gap. Germline CDR1 and CDR2: MNHEY and SVGEGT. The CDR3 has 15 amino acids. CDR3 sequence reads: CASTKRRGSYNEQFF. Written as DNA, the CDR3 is TGTGCCAGCACCAAGAGGCGGGGCTCCTACAATGAGCAGTTCTTC.

The V gene is TRBV7-2, the J gene TRBJ2-1, with 8 bases identical to TRBD1. The CDR3 sequence is 17 residues long. From germline, CDR1 is SGHTA and CDR2 FQGNSA. The ends lost 5 bases at V and 2 bases at J; junction bases unmatched: 11. The CDR3 bases are TGTGCCAGCAGCCCCCGGGCCAGGGACAGGACCTACAATGAGCAGTTCTTC. As protein: CASSPRARDRTYNEQFF.

This clonotype was seen more than once but under ten times. The chain carries TRBV12-3 or TRBV12-4 and TRBJ2-5; 7 bases are a match to TRBD2. After removal of 7 bases from V and 5 bases from J, the junction contained 4 bases not matched to a gene. This CDR3 region has 12 residues. Here the CDR3 DNA reads TGTGCCAGCATGGGGGGGTACGAGACCCAGTACTTC. Protein sequence: CASMGGYETQYF.

This chain links TRBV2 with TRBJ1-2; D is perhaps TRBD1 (6 bases). V was pared by 7 bases and J by 5 bases, with 14 bases between. CDR3 length: 13 amino acids. CDR1 is SNHLY and CDR2 is FYNNEI in the germline V gene. In nucleotides, the CDR3 is TGTGCCAGCATTGCCAGGGGCGAGTATGGCTACACCTTC. Residues: CASIARGEYGYTF. Supplemented by reference TRBV2 and TRBJ1-2, the full variable domain reads EPEVTQTPSHQVTQMGQEVILRCVPISNHLYFYWYRQILGQKVEFLVSFYNNEISEKSEIFDDQFSVERPDGSNFTLKIRSTKLEDSAMYFCASIARGEYGYTFGSGTRLTVV.